Following are 5 T cell receptor beta chains from one sample sequenced in a study of metastatic and nonmetastatic thyroid tumors. Not a single patient had been given any form of treatment at any point before undergoing thyroid surgery. MiXCR reprocessed the PCR reads for TCRdb. The data contain about 25,000 clones, 20% to 25% of them singletons. The source material was blood. Receptors originate from a male donor with papillary thyroid cancer or a benign thyroid nodule (not recorded which). Some clones in this sample may be carry-over from other donors' samples.

This clone was observed at least ten times. The chain couples TRBV24-1 to TRBJ2-1; 9 bases are a match to TRBD2. Germline V lookup: CDR1 KGHDR, CDR2 SFDVKD. This CDR3 has 17 residues. The V gene end was trimmed by 0 bases and the J gene end by 4 bases; junction bases not matched to a gene: 6. The CDR3 loop reads CATSDLRSSGDYNEQFF. The DNA for the CDR3 is TGTGCCACCAGTGATTTGCGCTCTAGCGGGGATTACAATGAGCAGTTCTTC.

This clone appeared many times. This rearrangement joins TRBV12-3 or TRBV12-4 to TRBJ2-3; the D is unclear. With 3 bases removed from V and 14 bases from J, the gap between germline ends came to 12 bases. The CDR3 spans 11 residues. The CDR3 nucleotides are TGTGCCAGCAGTTTTAAGGGTCGTTTGTATTTT. It codes for CASSFKGRLYF.

This clone has ten or more counts. The chain carries TRBV29-1 and TRBJ2-6; TRBD2 might be the D (5 bases). This CDR3 is 17 amino acids long. Germline V gene sequence: CDR1 SQVTM, CDR2 ANQGSEA. The V and J ends lost 6 bases and 0 bases respectively, with 18 bases between them. The CDR3 loop is CSVPRWERDSGANVLTF. The CDR3 coding sequence is TGCAGCGTCCCGCGGTGGGAGAGGGACTCTGGGGCCAACGTCCTGACTTTC. Variable domain in full (rest from reference TRBV29-1 and TRBJ2-6): SAVISQKPSRDICQRGTSLTIQCQVDSQVTMMFWYRQQPGQSLTLIATANQGSEATYESGFVIDKFPISRPNLTFSTLTVSNMSPEDSSIYLCSVPRWERDSGANVLTFGAGSRLTVL.

There are many counts of this clone. This chain joins TRBV2 and TRBJ1-1; D unclear. The germline V gene has CDR1 SNHLY and CDR2 FYNNEI. This CDR3 comprises 14 residues. The ends were cut back, 3 bases at V and 3 bases at J, with 11 bases in the middle. CDR3 DNA: TGTGCCAGCAGTGAGCCAATAGGGTACACTGAAGCTTTCTTT. It is translated as CASSEPIGYTEAFF.

The sample holds many counts of this clone. The rearrangement uses TRBV6-2 or TRBV6-3 and TRBJ1-1, with 7 bases matching TRBD1. The CDR3 consists of 14 residues. With V trimmed by 6 bases and J by 1 base, 5 bases remained unmatched. Germline V gene sequence: CDR1 MNHEY, CDR2 SVGEGT. CDR3 nucleotide sequence: TGTGCCAGCAGGCACAGGGGAGGGAACACTGAAGCTTTCTTT. Translating gives CASRHRGGNTEAFF.